The rows below give T cell receptor beta chains drawn from one sample of a study of persistence of HIV-infected CD4 T cells. Measured with immunoSEQ multiplex PCR; TCRdb has only the in-frame clones, and not every one. The sample has about 30,000 clones, around 70% seen once. For these receptors, no antigen is known. The sample was CD4+ T cells sorted from PBMCs after roughly 18-hour stimulation, taken from a patient who received antiretroviral therapy. The receptors stem from an adult man with HIV who was CMV-seropositive. The CDR3 runs from the conserved cysteine through the conserved F or W. A D gene is named only where the DNA matches it firmly. The size field is filled for only some rows; it gives once, few, many or a size class.

>-|TRBV3-1/TRBV3-2|TRBJ2-1|12|-
TGTGCCAGCAGCCAGAGAGGCAATGAGCAGTTCTTC
CASSQRGNEQFF
>-|TRBV12-5|TRBJ1-3|13|-
TGTGCTAGTGGCCTATGGGATGGAAACACCATATATTTT
CASGLWDGNTIYF
>TRBD1|TRBV6-5|TRBJ1-2|14|-
TGTGCCAGCAGCAAAGACAGGGTCGGGTATGGCTACACCTTC
CASSKDRVGYGYTF
>-|TRBV19|TRBJ1-5|15|-
TGTGCCAGTAGTATGAGAGGGAGTAGCAATCAGCCCCAGCATTTT
CASSMRGSSNQPQHF
>-|TRBV6-5|TRBJ1-1|13|-
TGTGCCGCACGCACAGCCGTGAACACTGAAGCTTTCTTT
CAARTAVNTEAFF
>TRBD1|TRBV2|TRBJ1-2|14|-
TGTGCCAGCAGTAAGGGGGCCCCCTCCTATGGCTACACCTTC
CASSKGAPSYGYTF
>-|TRBV5-6|TRBJ1-1|12|-
TGTGCCAGCAGCAAATTGGGCGGTGAAGCTTTCTTT
CASSKLGGEAFF
>-|TRBV4-1|TRBJ1-4|13|-
TGCGCCAGCAGCCAAGTAGCTGGAGGAAAACTGTTTTTT
CASSQVAGGKLFF
>-|TRBV29-1|TRBJ2-3|14|-
TGCAGCGTTGAAGGAGGTCAAGCCACAGATACGCAGTATTTT
CSVEGGQATDTQYF
>-|TRBV28|TRBJ1-1|14|few
TGTGCCAGCAGTCCGGGACACCTGAACACTGAAGCTTTCTTT
CASSPGHLNTEAFF
>-|TRBV6-6|TRBJ2-3|16|-
TGTGCCAGCTCAGATAGGGTGGGGGGCAGCACAGATACGCAGTATTTT
CASSDRVGGSTDTQYF
>TRBD1|TRBV2|TRBJ1-1|15|-
TGTGCCAGCAGGGACAGGGGGGGGACCAACACTGAAGCTTTCTTT
CASRDRGGTNTEAFF
>TRBD2|TRBV10-2|TRBJ2-3|16|-
TGCGCCAGCTCCTTTTCGCTAGCGGGGGGCACAGATACGCAGTATTTT
CASSFSLAGGTDTQYF
>TRBD1|TRBV3-1/TRBV3-2|TRBJ1-2|14|-
TGTGCCAGCAGCCGCGGACAGGGTGACTATGGCTACACCTTC
CASSRGQGDYGYTF
>-|TRBV15|TRBJ1-5|15|-
TGTGCCACCAGCAGAGATCAGTACGGCAATCAGCCCCAGCATTTT
CATSRDQYGNQPQHF
>TRBD2|TRBV7-2|TRBJ2-2|14|-
TGTGCCAGCAGCTTAGGGGGGGGCACCGGGGAGCTGTTTTTT
CASSLGGGTGELFF
>-|TRBV12-3/TRBV12-4|TRBJ2-3|13|-
TGTGCCAGCAGTACGTCCAGGACAGATACGCAGTATTTT
CASSTSRTDTQYF
>-|TRBV27|TRBJ2-6|17|-
TGTGCCAGCAGTTTATCTGGACACCTCTCTGGGGCCAACGTCCTGACTTTC
CASSLSGHLSGANVLTF
>-|TRBV27|TRBJ1-1|13|few
TGTGCCAGCAGTTACAAACCGGCCTTAAAGGTTTTCTTT
CASSYKPALKVFF
>-|TRBV19|TRBJ1-5|12|medium-sized
TGTGCCAGTAGTATATCCCCTCAGCCCCAGCATTTT
CASSISPQPQHF
>TRBD1|TRBV28|TRBJ1-3|15|-
TGTGCCAGCAGTTCTCGGACAGGGAGGTGGAACACCATATATTTT
CASSSRTGRWNTIYF
>TRBD1|TRBV7-2|TRBJ2-4|14|-
TGTGCCAGCAGCTCCCGGACAGGGGGCGACATTCAGTACTTC
CASSSRTGGDIQYF
>-|TRBV6-5|TRBJ1-6|13|-
TGTGCCAACTGTCTTCCTCTCCTCTATCCCCTCCACTTT
CANCLPLLYPLHF
>-|TRBV4-1|TRBJ1-6|15|once
TGCGCCAGCAGCTCACCGGGGGGGTTTAATTCACCCCTCCACTTT
CASSSPGGFNSPLHF
>-|TRBV18|TRBJ1-3|16|-
TGTGCCAGCTCACCCCGGAACAGGGAGTCAGGAAACACCATATATTTT
CASSPRNRESGNTIYF
>TRBD1|TRBV3-1/TRBV3-2|TRBJ2-7|14|-
TGTGCCAGCAGCCCGGGGACAGAAACCTACGAGCAGTACTTC
CASSPGTETYEQYF
>TRBD1|TRBV9|TRBJ1-2|14|few
TGTGCCAGCAGCCTCGGGACAGACGTTTATGGCTACACCTTC
CASSLGTDVYGYTF
>-|TRBV7-9|TRBJ1-3|12|-
TGTGCCAGCAGTTTGTCTGGAAACACCATATATTTT
CASSLSGNTIYF
>-|TRBV5-4|TRBJ2-2|15|-
TGTGCCAGCAGCCACCGGGACGGAAACACCGGGGAGCTGTTTTTT
CASSHRDGNTGELFF
>TRBD1|TRBV6-2/TRBV6-3|TRBJ1-5|16|-
TGTGCCAGCAGTTACGGGGGGACAGGGCGCAATCAGCCCCAGCATTTT
CASSYGGTGRNQPQHF
>TRBD2|TRBV15|TRBJ2-1|19|-
TGTGCCACCAGCAGATCCGGGACTAGCGGGGGGGGTTCCTACAATGAGCAGTTCTTC
CATSRSGTSGGGSYNEQFF
>TRBD1|TRBV18|TRBJ1-2|14|-
TGTGCCAGCTCTCTAGGACAGGGGGAAGAGGGCTACACCTTC
CASSLGQGEEGYTF
>-|TRBV19|TRBJ1-1|14|few
TGTGCCAGTAGCACGGGACGGCTGAACACTGAAGCTTTCTTT
CASSTGRLNTEAFF
>TRBD1|TRBV6-6|TRBJ1-3|16|-
TGTGCCAGCAGCCTAACACAGGGGGCCTCTGGAAACACCATATATTTT
CASSLTQGASGNTIYF
>TRBD1|TRBV18|TRBJ1-1|14|once
TGTGCCAGCTCACAGGACAGGAAGGGGACTGAAGCTTTCTTT
CASSQDRKGTEAFF
>-|TRBV28|TRBJ1-4|17|-
TGTGCCAGCAGTACTCACCGGGACACCGCAACTAATGAAAAACTGTTTTTT
CASSTHRDTATNEKLFF
>-|TRBV4-1|TRBJ2-2|15|-
TGCGCCAGCAGCCAAGATCGCTCAAACACCGGGGAGCTGTTTTTT
CASSQDRSNTGELFF
>-|TRBV5-6|TRBJ2-2|17|-
TGTGCCAGCAGCTTTTTTATTGCAGGGATGGGCACCGGGGAGCTGTTTTTT
CASSFFIAGMGTGELFF
>-|TRBV19|TRBJ1-6|16|-
TGTGCCAGTAGTCCGCAAAGACAGGCCTATAATTCACCCCTCCACTTT
CASSPQRQAYNSPLHF
>TRBD2|TRBV9|TRBJ2-5|15|-
TGTGCCAGCAGCCTCAGCGGGGCCCCCCAAGAGACCCAGTACTTC
CASSLSGAPQETQYF
>-|TRBV4-1|TRBJ1-2|14|-
TGCGCCAGCAGCCAAGGAGGCCTTAACTATGGCTACACCTTC
CASSQGGLNYGYTF
>-|TRBV4-1|TRBJ2-7|15|-
TGCGCCAGCAGCCCCGTTTGGGAGTCGACCTCCGAGCAGTACTTC
CASSPVWESTSEQYF
>-|TRBV27|TRBJ1-5|14|few
TGTGCCAGCAGTACACAAAAGGAGGGTCAGCCCCAGCATTTT
CASSTQKEGQPQHF
>-|TRBV6-2/TRBV6-3|TRBJ1-2|15|-
TGTGCCAGCAGTTACTCGGGACAAATTAACTATGGCTACACCTTC
CASSYSGQINYGYTF
>-|TRBV5-5|TRBJ2-7|15|-
TGTGCCAGCACCCGGGCTGCGGGGAGCTCCTACGAGCAGTACTTC
CASTRAAGSSYEQYF
>-|TRBV28|TRBJ2-1|13|once
TGTGCCACCTTCTATCCTCCTTACAATGAGCAGTTCTTC
CATFYPPYNEQFF
>-|TRBV19|TRBJ1-2|15|few
TGTGCCAGTAGTATTACGGCAGGGCAACCCTATGGCTACACCTTC
CASSITAGQPYGYTF
>TRBD1|TRBV18|TRBJ2-5|15|-
TGTGCCAGCTCACCCTCCCAGACAGGGAAAGAGACCCAGTACTTC
CASSPSQTGKETQYF
>TRBD1|TRBV9|TRBJ2-2|15|-
TGTGCCAGCAGCGCCCGGGACAGGGCCACCGGGGAGCTGTTTTTT
CASSARDRATGELFF
>-|TRBV10-1|TRBJ1-1|15|-
TGCGCCAGCAGTGAGTACCGGGATTTGAACACTGAAGCTTTCTTT
CASSEYRDLNTEAFF
>-|TRBV6-6|TRBJ1-1|18|-
TGTGCCAGCAGTCGGAGGTTACACGTATCGGGGGCTGGAACTGAAGCTTTCTTT
CASSRRLHVSGAGTEAFF
>TRBD2|TRBV6-5|TRBJ2-3|15|-
TGTGCCAGTCAGACGCGCGGGGGGAACACAGATACGCAGTATTTT
CASQTRGGNTDTQYF
>TRBD2|TRBV7-9|TRBJ2-1|15|-
TGTGCCAGCAGCTTAGCAAGCGGGGGGGACAATGAGCAGTTCTTC
CASSLASGGDNEQFF
>-|TRBV7-2|TRBJ1-2|15|-
TGTGCCAGCAGCTTAGGGGGGAACTTGGGGTATGGCTACACCTTC
CASSLGGNLGYGYTF